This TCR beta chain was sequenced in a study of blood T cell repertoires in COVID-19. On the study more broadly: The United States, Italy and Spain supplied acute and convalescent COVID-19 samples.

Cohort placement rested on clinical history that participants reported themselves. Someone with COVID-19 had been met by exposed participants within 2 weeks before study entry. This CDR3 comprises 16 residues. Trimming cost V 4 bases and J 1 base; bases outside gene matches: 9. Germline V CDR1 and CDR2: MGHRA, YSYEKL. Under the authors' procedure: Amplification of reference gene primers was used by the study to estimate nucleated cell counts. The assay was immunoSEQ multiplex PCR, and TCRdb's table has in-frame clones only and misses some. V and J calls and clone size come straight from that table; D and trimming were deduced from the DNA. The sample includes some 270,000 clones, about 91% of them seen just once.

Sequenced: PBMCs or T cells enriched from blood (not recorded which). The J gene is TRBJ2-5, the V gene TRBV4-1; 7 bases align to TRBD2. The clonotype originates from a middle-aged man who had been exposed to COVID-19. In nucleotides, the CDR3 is TGCGCCAGCAGCCCAGAGGGAGCGGGACCCCAAGAGACCCAGTACTTC. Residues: CASSPEGAGPQETQYF.